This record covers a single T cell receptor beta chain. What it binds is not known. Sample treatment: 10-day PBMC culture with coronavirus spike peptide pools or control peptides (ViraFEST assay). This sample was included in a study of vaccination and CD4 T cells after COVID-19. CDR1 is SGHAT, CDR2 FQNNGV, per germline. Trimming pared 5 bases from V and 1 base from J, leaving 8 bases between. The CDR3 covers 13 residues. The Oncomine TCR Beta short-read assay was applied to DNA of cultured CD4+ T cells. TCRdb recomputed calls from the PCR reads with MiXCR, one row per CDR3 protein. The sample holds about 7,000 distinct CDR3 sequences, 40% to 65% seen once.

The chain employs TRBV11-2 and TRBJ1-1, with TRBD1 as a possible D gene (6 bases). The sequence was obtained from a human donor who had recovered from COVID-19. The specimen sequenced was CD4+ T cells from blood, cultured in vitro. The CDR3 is CASSLDRNTEAFF. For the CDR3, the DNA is TGTGCCAGCAGCCTGGACAGGAACACTGAAGCTTTCTTT.